Shown below are 20 T cell receptor beta chains from a single sample sequenced in a study of CD4 and CD8 cells across lung adenocarcinoma regions. MiXCR, run by TCRdb on the PCR reads, gives a single entry per CDR3 protein. The sample records under 10,000 distinct CDR3 sequences, 40% to 50% being singletons. The sample comprised CD4+ T cells from the margin of a lung tumor. These receptors were collected from a female donor with lung adenocarcinoma. The CD4 and CD8 labels of this study may be unreliable.

CDR3 coding DNA: TGCGCCAGCAGCTTGGTTGCGGGAGACGTCAATGAGCAGTTCTTC. Translating it yields CASSLVAGDVNEQFF. The chain carries TRBV5-1 and TRBJ2-1; 7 bases agree with TRBD2. There are 15 residues in the CDR3. The V gene's germline CDR1 is SGHRS and CDR2 YFSETQ. J lost 6 bases, V lost 0 bases, and 6 bases had no gene match.

The chain uses TRBV6-1 and TRBJ2-1; D gene uncertain. V was cut by 1 base and J by 6 bases, with 10 bases left in between. The CDR3 is 14 amino acids. CDR1 is MNHNS, CDR2 SASEGT, per germline. Here the CDR3 reads CASSEGPLRNEQFF. The CDR3 coding sequence is TGTGCCAGCAGTGAAGGACCCTTACGCAATGAGCAGTTCTTC.

The V gene is TRBV7-6, the J gene TRBJ1-4; TRBD1 matches 8 bases. J gave up 7 bases and V 1 base, and 5 bases lay outside the gene matches. CDR1 and CDR2 from the germline V gene are SGHVS and FNYEAQ. The CDR3 sequence is 15 residues long. This CDR3 is CASSLGRGRAEKLFF. The CDR3 region has the DNA TGTGCCAGCAGCTTAGGCAGGGGGCGGGCTGAAAAACTGTTTTTT. The complete variable domain, with remaining parts taken from reference TRBV7-6 and TRBJ1-4, reads GAGVSQSPRYKVTKRGQDVALRCDPISGHVSLYWYRQALGQGPEFLTYFNYEAQQDKSGLPNDRFSAERPEGSISTLTIQRTEQRDSAMYRCASSLGRGRAEKLFFGSGTQLSVL.

This clonotype was seen only a few times. V is TRBV6-1 and J is TRBJ1-1; D is unresolved. Deletions cut 7 bases from V and 2 bases from J, with 5 bases between. CDR1 and CDR2 from the germline V gene are MNHNS and SASEGT. CDR3 size: 11 residues. The DNA of the CDR3 is TGTGCCAGCACCCCCAACACTGAAGCTTTCTTT. It specifies CASTPNTEAFF.

This clonotype was seen many times. The chain carries TRBV6-5 and TRBJ1-2, with TRBD1 matching over 8 bases. The CDR3 runs 12 residues. Germline lookup yields CDR1 MNHEY and CDR2 SVGAGI. V shed 5 bases and J 9 bases; nucleotides not matched to a gene: 5. The CDR3 DNA is TGTGCCAGCAGTAGCGGACAGGGTAGCTACACCTTC. Protein: CASSSGQGSYTF.

In its sample, this clonotype ranks as medium-sized (0.01 to 0.1%). The chain combines TRBV6-1 with TRBJ2-1; a weak D match, TRBD2 (6 bases). The germline V gene encodes CDR1 MNHNS and CDR2 SASEGT. The CDR3 runs 15 residues. V was pared by 3 bases and J by 7 bases, with 16 bases between. The DNA of the CDR3 is TGTGCCAGCAGTGACCCAGGGAGGAGGCCGAATGAGCAGTTCTTC. Encoded protein: CASSDPGRRPNEQFF.

The V gene is TRBV7-2, the J gene TRBJ2-3; D is ambiguous. V was clipped by 4 bases and J by 6 bases, with 23 bases between them. This CDR3 is built from 17 residues. The germline V gene has CDR1 SGHTA and CDR2 FQGNSA. This CDR3 reads CASSSPIQLSPADTQYF. CDR3 DNA sequence: TGTGCCAGCAGCTCTCCAATCCAGTTATCCCCCGCGGATACGCAGTATTTT.

The chain recombines TRBV6-1 with TRBJ2-5; no firm D call. V lost 7 bases and J 0 bases, leaving 9 bases between the germline ends. The CDR3 is 13 amino acids. Per germline, CDR1 MNHNS and CDR2 SASEGT. The CDR3 loop reads CASKRTYQETQYF. The CDR3 nucleotides are TGTGCCAGCAAGAGAACATACCAAGAGACCCAGTACTTC.

This clonotype occurred a few times. The chain couples TRBV7-8 to TRBJ1-4; 7 bases align to TRBD1. In germline, CDR1 is SGHVS, CDR2 FQNEAQ. The ends lost 5 bases at V and 4 bases at J; junction bases unmatched: 10. The CDR3 is 16 amino acids. CDR3 sequence (DNA): TGTGCCAGCAGCCTTCGTGGACAGGCCTATAATGAAAAACTGTTTTTT. This translates into CASSLRGQAYNEKLFF.

V gene TRBV7-2 combines with J gene TRBJ1-1, with D perhaps TRBD1 (5 bases). This CDR3 has 13 amino acids. V shed 5 bases and J shed 5 bases, with 12 bases lying between them. CDR1 and CDR2 (germline): SGHTA, FQGNSA. The CDR3 sequence: CASSAAGSTEAFF. CDR3 nucleotides: TGTGCCAGCAGCGCGGCAGGGAGTACTGAAGCTTTCTTT.

V usage is TRBV28 and J usage is TRBJ1-2, with D perhaps TRBD1 (5 bases). Germline CDR1 reads MDHEN; CDR2 reads SYDVKM. The germline V and J ends were trimmed by 5 bases and 7 bases, with 11 bases remaining between them. The CDR3 has 12 amino acids. Written as DNA, the CDR3 is TGTGCCAGCAGTCTAAGGGGTAGTGGCTACACCTTC. The encoded protein is CASSLRGSGYTF.

The chain recombines TRBV6-1 with TRBJ1-5; TRBD1 matches at 8 bases. CDR1 is MNHNS and CDR2 is SASEGT in the germline V gene. Trimming took 6 bases from V and 1 from J; bases not matched to a gene: 5. The CDR3 loop spans 15 amino acids. Written as DNA, the CDR3 is TGTGCCAGCAGCCAACAGGGGGGGAGCAATCAGCCCCAGCATTTT. Its protein is CASSQQGGSNQPQHF.

In this sample, this clonotype turned up a few times. As the CDR3 is not closed by the conserved phenylalanine or tryptophan, this likely results from a read error. It is unclear where the CDR3 begins or ends on the DNA, so no DNA is shown, and the CDR3 is as TCRdb lists it. V gene TRBV15 combines with J gene TRBJ2-5. The germline gives CDR1 LNHNV, CDR2 YYDKDF (reference sequence). The CDR3 is 8 residues long, counting both termini. The CDR3 loop reads CPPAKQQL.

This chain connects TRBV20-1 to TRBJ2-2, with 7 bases that match TRBD2. There are 13 residues in the CDR3. CDR1 and CDR2 (germline): DFQATT, SNEGSKA (reference sequence). V shed 5 bases, J shed 7 bases, and the junction held 7 bases outside the gene matches. DNA for the CDR3: TGCAGTGCTTCTCGACTAGCCGGCGGGGAGCTGTTTTTT. Amino acid sequence: CSASRLAGGELFF.

The chain employs TRBV5-1 and TRBJ2-4, with no clear D. The better agreement between TRBJ2-5 and the DNA end casts doubt on the J call. Germline V lookup: CDR1 SGHRS, CDR2 YFSETQ. CDR3 size: 13 residues. CDR3 coding DNA: TGCGCCAGCAGCGCCCAGACTCAAGAGACCCAGTACTTC. Translated, it gives CASSAQTQETQYF.

About this clonotype: The conserved closing phenylalanine or tryptophan is absent in this CDR3, likely reflecting a read error. Because the CDR3's place on the DNA is in doubt, the DNA is left out and the CDR3 is given as listed by TCRdb. The chain joins TRBV6-5 to TRBJ1-2. Termini included, the CDR3 measures 10 amino acids. Germline CDR1 and CDR2: MNHEY and SVGAGI. CDR3 protein: CASSYSTSGR.

This clonotype is categorized as medium-sized. The chain recombines TRBV7-2 with TRBJ2-7; no clear D. With 4 bases removed from V and 2 bases from J, the gap between germline ends came to 9 bases. The CDR3 runs 13 residues. Per the germline V gene, CDR1 is SGHTA and CDR2 is FQGNSA. The CDR3 nucleotides read TGTGCCAGCAGCTCCAACCAAGCCTACGAGCAGTACTTC. This codes for CASSSNQAYEQYF. The variable domain in full, with the rest retrieved from reference TRBV7-2 and TRBJ2-7, is GAGVSQSPSNKVTEKGKDVELRCDPISGHTALYWYRQSLGQGLEFLIYFQGNSAPDKSGLPSDRFSAERTGGSVSTLTIQRTQQEDSAVYLCASSSNQAYEQYFGPGTRLTVT.

This chain joins TRBV6-5 and TRBJ2-2, with 7 bases fitting TRBD1. Trimming removed 2 bases from V and 5 bases from J; junction bases left unmatched: 11. The CDR3 sequence is 17 residues long. Germline V lookup: CDR1 MNHEY, CDR2 SVGAGI. Here the CDR3 reads CASSYGERGRGTGELFF. The CDR3 DNA reads TGTGCCAGCAGTTACGGGGAGAGGGGGCGAGGGACCGGGGAGCTGTTTTTT.

This clonotype was counted a few times. The chain couples TRBV6-5 to TRBJ2-4; D remains unclear. Germline CDR1 and CDR2: MNHEY and SVGAGI. The CDR3 runs 18 residues. V lost 0 bases, J lost 0 bases, and 15 bases lay in between. CDR3 amino acids: CASSYSVGPGGAKNIQYF. In nucleotides, the CDR3 is TGTGCCAGCAGTTACTCCGTAGGTCCAGGCGGAGCCAAAAACATTCAGTACTTC.

This clonotype was seen a handful of times. V usage is TRBV20-1 and J usage is TRBJ2-3; 9 nucleotides align to TRBD1. Trimming removed 1 base from V and 6 bases from J; junction bases left unmatched: 17. CDR1 is DFQATT and CDR2 is SNEGSKA in the germline V gene (reference sequence). The CDR3 spans 18 residues. CDR3 loop: CSARGTGDRTSRIDTQYF. DNA of the CDR3: TGCAGTGCTAGAGGGACAGGGGATAGGACTAGTCGGATCGATACGCAGTATTTT.